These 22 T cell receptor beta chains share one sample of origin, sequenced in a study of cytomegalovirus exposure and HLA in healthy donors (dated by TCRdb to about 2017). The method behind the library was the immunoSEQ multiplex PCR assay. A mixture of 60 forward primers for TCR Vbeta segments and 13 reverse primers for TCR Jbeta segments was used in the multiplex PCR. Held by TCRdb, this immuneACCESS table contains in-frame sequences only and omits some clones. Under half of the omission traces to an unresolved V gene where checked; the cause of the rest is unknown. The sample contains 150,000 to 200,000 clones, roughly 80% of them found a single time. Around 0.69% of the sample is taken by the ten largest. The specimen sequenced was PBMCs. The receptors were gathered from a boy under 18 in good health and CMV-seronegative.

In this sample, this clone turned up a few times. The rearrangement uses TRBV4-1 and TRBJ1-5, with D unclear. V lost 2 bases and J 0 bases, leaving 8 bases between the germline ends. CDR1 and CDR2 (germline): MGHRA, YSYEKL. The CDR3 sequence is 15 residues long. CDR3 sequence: CASSQLDISNQPQHF. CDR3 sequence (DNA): TGCGCCAGCAGCCAACTCGACATTAGCAATCAGCCCCAGCATTTT.

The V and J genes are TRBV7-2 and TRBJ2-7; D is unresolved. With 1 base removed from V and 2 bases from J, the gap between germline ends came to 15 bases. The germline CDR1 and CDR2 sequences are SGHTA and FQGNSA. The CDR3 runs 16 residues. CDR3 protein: CASSLDWPVLTYEQYF. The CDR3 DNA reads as TGTGCCAGCAGCTTAGATTGGCCAGTCCTCACCTACGAGCAGTACTTC.

The CDR3 loop is CASSTGQGTDTQYF. In DNA, the CDR3 is TGTGCCAGCAGTACGGGACAGGGAACCGATACGCAGTATTTT. The chain has TRBV6-4 and TRBJ2-3, with 9 positions matching TRBD1. The ends lost 5 bases at V and 6 bases at J; junction bases unmatched: 6. This CDR3 comprises 14 residues. Germline-derived CDR1 and CDR2 are MRHNA and SNTAGT.

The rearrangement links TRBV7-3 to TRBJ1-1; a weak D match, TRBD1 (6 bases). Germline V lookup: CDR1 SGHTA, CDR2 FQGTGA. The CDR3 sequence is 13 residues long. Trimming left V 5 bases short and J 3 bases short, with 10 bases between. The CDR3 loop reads CASSQGHYTEAFF. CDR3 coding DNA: TGTGCCAGCAGCCAGGGACACTACACTGAAGCTTTCTTT. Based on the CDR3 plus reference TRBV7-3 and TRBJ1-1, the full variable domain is GAGVSQTPSNKVTEKGKYVELRCDPISGHTALYWYRQSLGQGPEFLIYFQGTGAADDSGLPNDRFFAVRPEGSVSTLKIQRTERGDSAVYLCASSQGHYTEAFFGQGTRLTVV.

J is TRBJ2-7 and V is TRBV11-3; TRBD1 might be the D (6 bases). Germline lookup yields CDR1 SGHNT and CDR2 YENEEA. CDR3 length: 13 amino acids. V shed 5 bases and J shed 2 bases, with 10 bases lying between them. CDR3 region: CASSRTEPYEQYF. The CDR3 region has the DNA TGTGCCAGCAGCCGGACAGAACCCTACGAGCAGTACTTC.

The CDR3 coding sequence is TGTGCCAGCAGCTCCCACACAGGGGGGAACACTGAAGCTTTCTTT. Translated: CASSSHTGGNTEAFF. The chain links TRBV7-8 to TRBJ1-1, with TRBD1 matching over 8 bases. V trimming: 4 bases; J trimming: 1 base; junction bases outside the gene matches: 5. CDR3 size: 15 residues. Germline CDR1 and CDR2: SGHVS and FQNEAQ.

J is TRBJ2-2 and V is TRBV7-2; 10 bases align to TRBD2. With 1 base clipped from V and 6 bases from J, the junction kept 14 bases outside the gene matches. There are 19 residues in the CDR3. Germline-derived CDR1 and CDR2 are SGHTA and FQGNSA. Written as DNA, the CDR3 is TGTGCCAGCAGCTTAGACCCGGTGGTAGCGGGAGGTTACGCCGGGGAGCTGTTTTTT. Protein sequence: CASSLDPVVAGGYAGELFF.

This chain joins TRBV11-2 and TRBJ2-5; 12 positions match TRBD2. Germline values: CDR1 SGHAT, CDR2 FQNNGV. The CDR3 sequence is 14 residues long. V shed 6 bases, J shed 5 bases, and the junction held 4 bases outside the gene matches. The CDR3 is CASRPLAGGETQYF. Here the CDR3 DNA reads TGTGCCAGCAGACCTCTAGCGGGGGGGGAGACCCAGTACTTC.

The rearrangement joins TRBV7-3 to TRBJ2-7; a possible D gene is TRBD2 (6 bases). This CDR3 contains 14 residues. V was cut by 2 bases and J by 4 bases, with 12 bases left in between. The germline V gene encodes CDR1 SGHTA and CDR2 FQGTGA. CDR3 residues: CASSLSGVGYEQYF. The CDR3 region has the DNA TGTGCCAGCAGCTTATCGGGGGTTGGTTACGAGCAGTACTTC.

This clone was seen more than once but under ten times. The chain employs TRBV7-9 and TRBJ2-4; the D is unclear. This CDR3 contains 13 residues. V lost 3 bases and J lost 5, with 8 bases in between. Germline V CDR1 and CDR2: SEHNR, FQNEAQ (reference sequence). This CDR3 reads CASSLATQNIQYF. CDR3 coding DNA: TGTGCCAGCAGCTTGGCCACCCAAAACATTCAGTACTTC.

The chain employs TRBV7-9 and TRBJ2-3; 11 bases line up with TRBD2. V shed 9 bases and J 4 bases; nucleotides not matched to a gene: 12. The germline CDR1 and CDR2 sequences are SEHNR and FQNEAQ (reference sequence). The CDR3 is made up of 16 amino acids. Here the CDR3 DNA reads TGTGCCAGTCCAAGGGACATGACTAGCGGGGCAGATACGCAGTATTTT. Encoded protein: CASPRDMTSGADTQYF.

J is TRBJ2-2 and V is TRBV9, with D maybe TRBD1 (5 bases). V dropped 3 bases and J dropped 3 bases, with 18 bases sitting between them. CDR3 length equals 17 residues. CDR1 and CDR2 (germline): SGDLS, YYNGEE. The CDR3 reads CASSADVIGQDTGELFF. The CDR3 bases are TGTGCCAGCAGCGCCGACGTAATTGGACAAGACACCGGGGAGCTGTTTTTT. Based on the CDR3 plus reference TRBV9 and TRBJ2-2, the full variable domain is DSGVTQTPKHLITATGQRVTLRCSPRSGDLSVYWYQQSLDQGLQFLIQYYNGEERAKGNILERFSAQQFPDLHSELNLSSLELGDSALYFCASSADVIGQDTGELFFGEGSRLTVL.

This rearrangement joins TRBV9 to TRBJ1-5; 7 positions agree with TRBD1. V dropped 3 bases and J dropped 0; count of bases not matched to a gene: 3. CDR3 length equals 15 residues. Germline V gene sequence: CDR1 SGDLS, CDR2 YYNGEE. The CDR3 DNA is TGTGCCAGCAGCGCCGGGACAGCTAGCAATCAGCCCCAGCATTTT. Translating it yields CASSAGTASNQPQHF.

The chain's CDR3 is CASSLGVEQFF. CDR3 nucleotide sequence: TGTGCCAGCAGCTTAGGAGTTGAGCAGTTCTTC. The chain recombines TRBV7-9 with TRBJ2-1; D uncertain. The V gene's germline CDR1 is SEHNR and CDR2 FQNEAQ (reference sequence). V dropped 1 base and J dropped 9 bases, with 4 bases sitting between them. CDR3 length: 11 residues.

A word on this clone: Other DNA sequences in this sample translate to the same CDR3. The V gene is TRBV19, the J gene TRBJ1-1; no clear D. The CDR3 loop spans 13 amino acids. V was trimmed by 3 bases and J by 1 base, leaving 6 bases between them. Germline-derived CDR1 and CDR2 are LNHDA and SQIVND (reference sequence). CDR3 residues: CASSISGNTEAFF. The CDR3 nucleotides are TGTGCCAGTAGTATTTCGGGGAACACTGAAGCTTTCTTT.

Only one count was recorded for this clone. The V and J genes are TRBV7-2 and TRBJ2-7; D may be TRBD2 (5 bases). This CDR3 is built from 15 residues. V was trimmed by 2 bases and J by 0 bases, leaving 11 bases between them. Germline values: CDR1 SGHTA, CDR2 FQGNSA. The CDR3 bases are TGTGCCAGCAGCTTAATGACGGGAAGCTCCTACGAGCAGTACTTC. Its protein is CASSLMTGSSYEQYF.

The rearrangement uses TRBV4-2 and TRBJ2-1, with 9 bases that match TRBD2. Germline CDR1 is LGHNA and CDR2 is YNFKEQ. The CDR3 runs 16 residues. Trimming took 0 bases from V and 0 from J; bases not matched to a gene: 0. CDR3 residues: CASSQERGGSYNEQFF. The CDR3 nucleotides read TGTGCCAGCAGCCAAGAGCGGGGGGGCTCCTACAATGAGCAGTTCTTC.

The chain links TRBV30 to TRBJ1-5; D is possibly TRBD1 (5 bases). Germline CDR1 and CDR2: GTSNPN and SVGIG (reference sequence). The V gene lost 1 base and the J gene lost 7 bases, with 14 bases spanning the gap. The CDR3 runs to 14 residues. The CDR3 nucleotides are TGTGCCTGGAGTGGACAGACCTTCTGGCAGCCCCAGCATTTT. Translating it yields CAWSGQTFWQPQHF.

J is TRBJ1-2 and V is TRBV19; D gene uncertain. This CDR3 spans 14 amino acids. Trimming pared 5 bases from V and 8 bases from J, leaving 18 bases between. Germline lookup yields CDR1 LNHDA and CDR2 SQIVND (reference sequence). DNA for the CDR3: TGTGCCAGTAGTTCTCGGACTGCGACGGGCGGCTACACCTTC. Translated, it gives CASSSRTATGGYTF.

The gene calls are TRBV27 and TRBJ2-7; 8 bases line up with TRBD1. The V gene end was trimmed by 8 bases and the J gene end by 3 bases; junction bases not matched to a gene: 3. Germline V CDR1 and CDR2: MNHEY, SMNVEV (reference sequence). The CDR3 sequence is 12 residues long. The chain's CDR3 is CASGQGRYEQYF. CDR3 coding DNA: TGTGCCAGCGGACAGGGCCGCTACGAGCAGTACTTC.

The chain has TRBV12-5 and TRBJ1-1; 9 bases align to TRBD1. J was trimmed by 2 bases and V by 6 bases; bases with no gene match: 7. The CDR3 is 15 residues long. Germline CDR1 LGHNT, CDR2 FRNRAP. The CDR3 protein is CASGPTGGRNTEAFF. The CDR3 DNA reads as TGTGCTAGTGGGCCAACAGGGGGCCGAAACACTGAAGCTTTCTTT.

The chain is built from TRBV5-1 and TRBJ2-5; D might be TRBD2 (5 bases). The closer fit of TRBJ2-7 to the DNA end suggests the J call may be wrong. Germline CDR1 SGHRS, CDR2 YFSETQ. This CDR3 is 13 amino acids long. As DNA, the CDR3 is TGCGCCAGCAGCTTGTGGCGGCGGGACGAGCAGTACTTC. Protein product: CASSLWRRDEQYF.